Shown below are 25 T cell receptor beta chains from a single sample sequenced in a study of CD8 T cells in Susac syndrome. RNA, at roughly 0.45 to 1 ug, was reverse transcribed with random hexamers. TCRdb independently ran MiXCR on the immunoSEQ multiplex PCR reads; one entry per CDR3 protein. The repertoire has approximately 120,000 distinct CDR3 sequences, roughly 97% of them found once; the top ten carry more than 0.095%. What was sequenced was CD4+ T cells from PBMCs. The receptors derive from a human donor in good health.

The chain has TRBV3-1 and TRBJ2-1; D might be TRBD1 (5 bases). The germline V and J ends were trimmed by 1 base and 2 bases, with 9 bases remaining between them. Germline V gives CDR1 LGHDT, CDR2 YNNKEL (reference sequence). This CDR3 region has 15 residues. As DNA, the CDR3 is TGTGCCAGCAGCCAAGCTCCAGGGCCCTACAATGAGCAGTTCTTC. Translating gives CASSQAPGPYNEQFF.

This rearrangement joins TRBV3-1 to TRBJ2-1; D might be TRBD1 (5 bases). Germline V gene data show CDR1 as LGHDT and CDR2 as YNNKEL (reference sequence). The germline V and J ends were trimmed by 3 bases and 0 bases, with 12 bases remaining between them. The CDR3 is 16 residues long. The CDR3 DNA reads as TGTGCCAGCAGCCATTCCAGGGTTTCCTCCTACAATGAGCAGTTCTTC. Translation gives CASSHSRVSSYNEQFF.

This clonotype was observed once. The chain uses TRBV10-3 and TRBJ2-3, with D perhaps TRBD1 (5 bases). V was trimmed by 3 bases and J by 0 bases, leaving 10 bases between them. The CDR3 contains 15 residues. From germline, CDR1 is ENHRY and CDR2 SYGVKD. CDR3 nucleotide sequence: TGTGCCATCAGTGATGGGGCCCTTAGCACAGATACGCAGTATTTT. It is translated as CAISDGALSTDTQYF.

The chain carries TRBV7-2 and TRBJ2-3; TRBD2 matches 14 bases. Germline loops: CDR1 SGHTA, CDR2 FQGNSA. This CDR3 is built from 18 residues. Trimming at V came to 5 bases and at J to 4 bases, leaving 11 bases not matched to a gene. In DNA, the CDR3 is TGTGCCAGCAGCCGGGGACTAGCGGGGGCCACGGGATCAGATACGCAGTATTTT. It yields the protein CASSRGLAGATGSDTQYF.

This chain uses TRBV18 with TRBJ2-1, with 7 bases fitting TRBD1. This CDR3 contains 15 residues. Germline V gene sequence: CDR1 KGHSH, CDR2 LQKENI. Germline trimming cut 4 bases from V and 5 bases from J; bases unmatched to any gene: 8. In DNA form, the CDR3 reads TGTGCCAGCTCACGGAGCCGGGACAGCCACAATGAGCAGTTCTTC. It translates to CASSRSRDSHNEQFF.

CDR3 sequence: CASSWWGRDDGYTF. The CDR3 DNA reads as TGTGCCAGCAGCTGGTGGGGCAGGGACGATGGCTACACCTTC. The chain carries TRBV7-2 and TRBJ1-2; D perhaps matches TRBD1 (5 bases). The CDR3 covers 14 residues. Germline CDR1 reads SGHTA; CDR2 reads FQGNSA. V shed 4 bases and J shed 6 bases, with 15 bases lying between them.

The chain joins TRBV4-1 to TRBJ2-3, with a tentative D call TRBD2 (6 bases). The CDR3 is 15 residues long. V lost 7 bases and J lost 4, with 18 bases in between. CDR1 is MGHRA and CDR2 is YSYEKL in the germline V gene. The CDR3 loop reads CASNPGTGKADTQYF. CDR3 bases: TGCGCCAGCAACCCCGGGACTGGGAAGGCAGATACGCAGTATTTT.

The chain combines TRBV29-1 with TRBJ2-3, with 7 bases matching TRBD2. The CDR3 has 13 residues. Looked up from germline, CDR1 is SQVTM and CDR2 is ANQGSEA. CDR3 nucleotides: TGCGGGCGGGAGCGCCCACTGCCAGATACGCAGTATTTT. Encoded protein: CGRERPLPDTQYF.

This chain uses TRBV29-1 with TRBJ2-1; D is unclear. Germline CDR1 reads SQVTM; CDR2 reads ANQGSEA. The CDR3 extends over 10 amino acids. V dropped 4 bases and J dropped 8 bases, with 6 bases sitting between them. CDR3 sequence: CSVANDEQFF. CDR3 sequence (DNA): TGCAGCGTTGCCAATGATGAGCAGTTCTTC.

The chain combines TRBV5-1 with TRBJ1-1, with D unresolved. The germline V and J ends were trimmed by 2 bases and 2 bases, with 7 bases remaining between them. This CDR3 is 13 amino acids long. Germline lookup yields CDR1 SGHRS and CDR2 YFSETQ. Here the CDR3 DNA reads TGCGCCAGCAGCTTCGGGGAAAACACTGAAGCTTTCTTT. Protein product: CASSFGENTEAFF.

The rearrangement uses TRBV14 and TRBJ2-4; tentative D call: TRBD2 (5 bases). The CDR3 consists of 14 residues. Trimming removed 0 bases from V and 7 bases from J, with 10 bases in between. Germline V CDR1 and CDR2: SGHDN, FVKESK. CDR3 nucleotide sequence: TGTGCCAGCAGCCAAGATCAGCTAGCCAACATTCAGTACTTC. This codes for CASSQDQLANIQYF.

The V and J genes are TRBV2 and TRBJ2-5; D is possibly TRBD1 (6 bases). The V end lost 2 bases, the J end lost 5 bases, and 15 bases lay between the germline ends. Germline values: CDR1 SNHLY, CDR2 FYNNEI. The CDR3 contains 15 residues. CDR3 protein: CASSESQGMAETQYF. CDR3 DNA: TGTGCCAGCAGTGAATCTCAGGGGATGGCGGAGACCCAGTACTTC.

This clonotype has only a few counts. This rearrangement joins TRBV5-1 to TRBJ2-2; D call uncertain. CDR1 SGHRS and CDR2 YFSETQ come from the germline V gene. Deletions cut 4 bases from V and 7 bases from J, with 11 bases between. The CDR3 runs 13 residues. CDR3 DNA: TGCGCCAGCAGCCCAGAACACGTCGGGGAGCTGTTTTTT. As protein: CASSPEHVGELFF.

V usage is TRBV24-1 and J usage is TRBJ2-7; D is perhaps TRBD1 (7 bases). V dropped 4 bases and J dropped 4 bases, with 19 bases sitting between them. CDR1 is KGHDR, CDR2 SFDVKD, per germline. CDR3 length: 16 amino acids. Here the CDR3 reads CATSDPGTEGGYEQYF. The CDR3 DNA reads TGTGCCACCAGTGACCCAGGGACAGAGGGGGGATACGAGCAGTACTTC.

This clonotype was picked up one time. The chain combines TRBV5-1 with TRBJ2-4; 7 bases match TRBD1. J gave up 8 bases and V 0 bases, and 5 bases lay outside the gene matches. The CDR3 length is 14 residues. Germline lookup yields CDR1 SGHRS and CDR2 YFSETQ. The CDR3 loop is CASSLVQGDDIQYF. For the CDR3, the DNA is TGCGCCAGCAGCTTGGTGCAGGGGGATGACATTCAGTACTTC. Combining the CDR3 with reference TRBV5-1 and TRBJ2-4 gives the whole variable domain KAGVTQTPRYLIKTRGQQVTLSCSPISGHRSVSWYQQTPGQGLQFLFEYFSETQRNKGNFPGRFSGRQFSNSRSEMNVSTLELGDSALYLCASSLVQGDDIQYFGAGTRLSVL.

The gene calls are TRBV29-1 and TRBJ2-1, with TRBD2 identical over 14 bases. The CDR3 sequence is 18 residues long. Per the germline V gene, CDR1 is SQVTM and CDR2 is ANQGSEA. Trimming cost V 6 bases and J 1 base; bases outside gene matches: 11. The CDR3 sequence: CSVGTSGRGGSSYNEQFF. The CDR3 nucleotides read TGCAGCGTAGGGACTAGCGGGAGAGGGGGCAGTTCCTACAATGAGCAGTTCTTC.

The chain links TRBV30 to TRBJ1-2; TRBD1 agrees at 12 bases. The CDR3 contains 14 residues. V trimming: 4 bases; J trimming: 12 bases; junction bases outside the gene matches: 12. The germline CDR1 and CDR2 sequences are GTSNPN and SVGIG (reference sequence). For the CDR3, the DNA is TGTGCCTGGAAAAGTCTGGGACAGGGGGCGCAGGACACCTTC. Amino acid sequence: CAWKSLGQGAQDTF.

This chain joins TRBV3-1 and TRBJ2-1; TRBD2 matches at 9 bases. V dropped 6 bases and J dropped 8; count of bases not matched to a gene: 5. The CDR3 covers 13 residues. CDR1 is LGHDT, CDR2 YNNKEL, per germline (reference sequence). DNA of the CDR3: TGTGCCAGCAGAGTAGCGGGGGCGGATGAGCAGTTCTTC. This gives the protein CASRVAGADEQFF.

V is TRBV28 and J is TRBJ2-6; D call uncertain. The CDR3 extends over 18 amino acids. The germline CDR1 and CDR2 sequences are MDHEN and SYDVKM. Trimming took 8 bases from V and 0 from J, leaving 20 bases between them. The CDR3 here is CASSLLGSLSSGANVLTF. CDR3 in DNA: TGTGCCAGCTCCCTTTTGGGGTCCTTGAGCTCTGGGGCCAACGTCCTGACTTTC.

V usage is TRBV3-1 and J usage is TRBJ2-1, with 7 bases matching TRBD2. The CDR3 has 17 amino acids. CDR1 LGHDT and CDR2 YNNKEL come from the germline V gene (reference sequence). V gave up 2 bases and J gave up 3 bases; unmatched junction bases: 10. The CDR3 is CASSQPRGRGIYNEQFF. CDR3 DNA sequence: TGTGCCAGCAGCCAACCCCGAGGGCGGGGGATCTACAATGAGCAGTTCTTC.

The chain joins TRBV19 to TRBJ1-2; TRBD1 is a possible D gene (5 bases). V was trimmed by 8 bases and J by 7 bases, leaving 14 bases between them. The CDR3 length is 12 residues. The germline CDR1 and CDR2 sequences are LNHDA and SQIVND (reference sequence). This CDR3 is CASSSGTRGYTF. The CDR3 DNA reads TGTGCCAGTTCCTCCGGGACTCGTGGCTACACCTTC.

The rearrangement uses TRBV27 and TRBJ2-7; no definite D call. The germline gives CDR1 MNHEY, CDR2 SMNVEV (reference sequence). Trimming removed 6 bases from V and 5 bases from J, with 17 bases in between. The CDR3 has 14 residues. CDR3 amino acids: CASRMGLRRDEQYF. The CDR3 nucleotides are TGTGCCAGCAGGATGGGCTTAAGAAGGGACGAGCAGTACTTC.

V and J are TRBV9 and TRBJ1-1; D might be TRBD1 (6 bases). This CDR3 is 14 amino acids long. Germline CDR1 SGDLS, CDR2 YYNGEE. Trimming shortened V by 3 bases and J by 3 bases, and 12 bases separated the two germline ends. CDR3 sequence: CASSATGRDTEAFF. CDR3 DNA sequence: TGTGCCAGCAGCGCAACAGGGCGGGACACTGAAGCTTTCTTT.

This clonotype occurred once. The chain links TRBV6-2 or TRBV6-3 to TRBJ1-1; 8 positions match TRBD1. Germline trimming cut 2 bases from V and 4 bases from J; bases unmatched to any gene: 9. Germline loops: CDR1 MNHEY, CDR2 SVGEGT. This CDR3 comprises 16 residues. The CDR3 coding sequence is TGTGCCAGCAGTTACCCGACAGGGGTTGGGAGCACTGAAGCTTTCTTT. The encoded protein is CASSYPTGVGSTEAFF.

The CDR3 protein is CASSPRGTEETQYF. For the CDR3, the DNA is TGTGCCAGCTCACCACGGGGGACTGAAGAGACCCAGTACTTC. The chain joins TRBV18 to TRBJ2-5; D is possibly TRBD2 (6 bases). V lost 1 base and J 3 bases, leaving 9 bases between the germline ends. This CDR3 region has 14 residues. CDR1 is KGHSH, CDR2 LQKENI, per germline.